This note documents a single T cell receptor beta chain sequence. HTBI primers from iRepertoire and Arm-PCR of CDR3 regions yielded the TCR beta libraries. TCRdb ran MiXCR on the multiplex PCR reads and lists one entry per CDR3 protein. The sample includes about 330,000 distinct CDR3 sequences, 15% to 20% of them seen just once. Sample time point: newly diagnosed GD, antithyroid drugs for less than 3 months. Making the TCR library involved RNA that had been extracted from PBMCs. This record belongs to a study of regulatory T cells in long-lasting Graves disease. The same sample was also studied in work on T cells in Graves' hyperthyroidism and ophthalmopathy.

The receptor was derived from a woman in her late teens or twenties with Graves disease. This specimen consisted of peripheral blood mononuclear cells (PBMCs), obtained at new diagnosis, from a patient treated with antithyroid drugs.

The CDR3 DNA follows: TGTGCCAGCAGTTACCCAGGGAAGGCTGGAAACACCATATATTTT. This gives the protein CASSYPGKAGNTIYF. The V and J genes are TRBV6-5 and TRBJ1-3, with TRBD1 as a possible D gene (5 bases). The germline V gene encodes CDR1 MNHEY and CDR2 SVGAGI. V shed 2 bases and J shed 2 bases, with 10 bases lying between them. The CDR3 spans 15 residues.